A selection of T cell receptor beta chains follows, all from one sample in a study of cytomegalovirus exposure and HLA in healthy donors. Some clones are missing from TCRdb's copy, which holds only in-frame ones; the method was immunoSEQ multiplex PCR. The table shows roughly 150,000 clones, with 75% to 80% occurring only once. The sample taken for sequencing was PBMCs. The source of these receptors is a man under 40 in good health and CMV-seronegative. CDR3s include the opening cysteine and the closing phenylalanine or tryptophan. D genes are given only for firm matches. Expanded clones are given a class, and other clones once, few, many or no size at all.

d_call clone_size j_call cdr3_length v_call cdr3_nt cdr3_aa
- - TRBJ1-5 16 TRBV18 TGTGCCAGCTCACCACCGAACCGCGATAGCAATCAGCCCCAGCATTTT CASSPPNRDSNQPQHF
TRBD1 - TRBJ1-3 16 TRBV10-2 TGCGCCAGCAGACAAGAACAGGGGGTATCTGGAAACACCATATATTTT CASRQEQGVSGNTIYF
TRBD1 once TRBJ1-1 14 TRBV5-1 TGCGCCAGCAGCTCGACAGGGGTGAGCACTGAAGCTTTCTTT CASSSTGVSTEAFF
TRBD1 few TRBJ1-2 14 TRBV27 TGTGCCAGCAGTGGGGGACAGGGCTTCTATGGCTACACCTTC CASSGGQGFYGYTF
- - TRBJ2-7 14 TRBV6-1 TGTGCCAGCACCCCAATGGCCAGGGGTTACGAGCAGTACTTC CASTPMARGYEQYF
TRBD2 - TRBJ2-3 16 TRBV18 TGTGCCAGCTCACTAATTAGCGGGACAAGGACAGATACGCAGTATTTT CASSLISGTRTDTQYF
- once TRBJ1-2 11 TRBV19 TGTGCCAGTGGTAGGGGGGTTGGCCACACCTTC CASGRGVGHTF
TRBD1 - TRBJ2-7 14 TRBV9 TGTGCCAGCAGCGCGACAGGGGCTTACTACGAGCAGTACTTC CASSATGAYYEQYF
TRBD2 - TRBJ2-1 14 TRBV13 TGTGCCAGCAGCGAGGGACTAGCAGGTAATGAGCAGTTCTTC CASSEGLAGNEQFF
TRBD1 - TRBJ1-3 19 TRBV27 TGTGCCAGCACCTTGGGTTGGGACAGGTCTTCTTACTCTGGAAACACCATATATTTT CASTLGWDRSSYSGNTIYF
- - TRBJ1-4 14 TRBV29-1 TGCAGCGTTGATGTGGGCGCGGGGGATGAAAAACTGTTTTTT CSVDVGAGDEKLFF
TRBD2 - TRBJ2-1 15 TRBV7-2 TGTGCCAGCAGCGGAGGGACTAGCGGGACTACTGAGCAGTTCTTC CASSGGTSGTTEQFF
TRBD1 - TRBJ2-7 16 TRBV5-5 TGTGCCAGCAGCTTCCGGGACAGGGTAATTGGCTACGAGCAGTACTTC CASSFRDRVIGYEQYF